This is a list of T cell receptor beta chains from one sample in a study of cytomegalovirus exposure and HLA in healthy donors. Method: immunoSEQ multiplex PCR; TCRdb's copy keeps in-frame clones and lacks some. The sample records more than 90,000 clones, approximately 89% being singletons. Sequenced sample: PBMCs. The receptors shown here come from a man aged 30 to 39 in good health and CMV-seronegative. The CDR3 runs from the conserved cysteine through the conserved F or W. The order of the fields is V gene, clone size, J gene, D gene, CDR3 protein, CDR3 DNA. D genes are given only for firm matches. Size is stated for part of the rows, as once, few or many counts, or as a class when the clone is expanded.

TRBV5-1	once	TRBJ2-1	TRBD2	CASSRMQRGGLVEQFF	TGCGCCAGCAGCAGGATGCAGCGGGGGGGCCTAGTTGAGCAGTTCTTC
TRBV27	NA	TRBJ1-5	NA	CASSPYRDQPQHF	TGTGCCAGCAGTCCGTACAGGGATCAGCCCCAGCATTTT
TRBV9	few	TRBJ2-3	TRBD2	CASSAGGPSADTQYF	TGTGCCAGCAGCGCGGGAGGGCCAAGTGCAGATACGCAGTATTTT
TRBV2	NA	TRBJ1-2	TRBD1	CASSLGQGSKVVYTF	TGTGCCAGCAGCCTAGGACAGGGGAGTAAGGTTGTCTACACCTTC
TRBV9	NA	TRBJ2-1	NA	CASSVDSIYNEQFF	TGTGCCAGCAGCGTAGATAGCATCTACAATGAGCAGTTCTTC
TRBV2	NA	TRBJ1-3	NA	CASRDSSGNTIYF	TGTGCCAGCAGGGACTCCTCTGGAAACACCATATATTTT
TRBV2	NA	TRBJ2-1	TRBD1	CASSGRDRVVNEQFF	TGTGCCAGCAGTGGGAGGGACAGGGTAGTAAATGAGCAGTTCTTC
TRBV5-4	NA	TRBJ2-5	TRBD2	CASSLAIAGGQETQYF	TGTGCCAGCAGCTTGGCAATAGCGGGAGGGCAAGAGACCCAGTACTTC
TRBV6-5	NA	TRBJ2-5	TRBD2	CASSFLAGEETQYF	TGTGCCAGCAGTTTTCTAGCGGGGGAAGAGACCCAGTACTTC
TRBV28	NA	TRBJ2-7	TRBD1	CASGTGTGGIYEQYF	TGTGCCAGCGGGACCGGGACAGGGGGCATCTACGAGCAGTACTTC
TRBV2	NA	TRBJ2-3	NA	CASSDYIPARVMAYF	TGTGCCAGCAGTGATTATATACCCGCACGGGTAATGGCGTATTTT
TRBV9	few	TRBJ2-5	TRBD2	CASSVGGSGRDVTQYF	TGTGCCAGCAGCGTAGGAGGTAGCGGGAGGGACGTGACCCAGTACTTC
TRBV27	NA	TRBJ2-5	TRBD1	CASSTTRTGLVETQYF	TGTGCCAGCAGTACCACACGGACAGGGTTGGTGGAGACCCAGTACTTC
TRBV6-5	NA	TRBJ1-2	NA	CASSYSQGPNYGYTF	TGTGCCAGCAGTTACTCGCAGGGCCCGAACTATGGCTACACCTTC
TRBV6-5	few	TRBJ2-3	NA	CASRAPISTDTQYF	TGTGCCAGCAGGGCCCCGATCAGCACAGATACGCAGTATTTT
TRBV5-6	NA	TRBJ1-1	NA	CASSFYMNTEAFF	TGTGCCAGCAGCTTCTATATGAACACTGAAGCTTTCTTT
TRBV5-4	NA	TRBJ1-1	NA	CASSDGPGVLNTEAFF	TGTGCCAGCAGTGACGGCCCCGGGGTTCTCAACACTGAAGCTTTCTTT
TRBV19	NA	TRBJ2-2	NA	CASSIVGGNGELFF	TGTGCCAGTAGTATTGTAGGCGGTAACGGGGAGCTGTTTTTT
TRBV28	NA	TRBJ2-2	TRBD1	CASLRGGPNTGELFF	TGTGCCAGCCTAAGAGGGGGCCCGAACACCGGGGAGCTGTTTTTT
TRBV6-1	NA	TRBJ2-1	NA	CASSAPGGGDPKDEQFF	TGTGCCAGCAGTGCCCCCGGAGGAGGAGACCCGAAGGATGAGCAGTTCTTC
TRBV10-3	NA	TRBJ2-1	TRBD2	CAIKGGRDSYNEQFF	TGTGCCATCAAGGGCGGGAGGGACTCCTACAATGAGCAGTTCTTC
TRBV6-6	NA	TRBJ2-1	TRBD2	CASSLLLAGAYNEQFF	TGTGCCAGCAGTCTGCTCCTAGCGGGAGCTTACAATGAGCAGTTCTTC
TRBV7-2	NA	TRBJ2-1	TRBD2	CASSLERTSREFF	TGTGCCAGCAGCTTAGAGAGGACTAGTCGTGAGTTCTTC
TRBV5-1	NA	TRBJ1-1	NA	CASNPLGVANTEAFF	TGCGCCAGCAACCCCCTAGGGGTCGCAAACACTGAAGCTTTCTTT
TRBV30	once	TRBJ2-5	NA	CAWSETPSQYF	TGTGCCTGGAGCGAAACCCCCAGCCAGTACTTC
TRBV28	NA	TRBJ1-3	NA	CASSFPGAGGNTIYF	TGTGCCAGCAGTTTTCCAGGGGCCGGTGGAAACACCATATATTTT
TRBV7-8	NA	TRBJ2-2	TRBD2	CASSLLAANTGELFF	TGTGCCAGCAGCTTACTAGCGGCGAACACCGGGGAGCTGTTTTTT
TRBV2	NA	TRBJ1-5	NA	CASTPADRVGQPQHF	TGTGCCAGCACCCCGGCGGACAGAGTAGGTCAGCCCCAGCATTTT
TRBV25-1	NA	TRBJ2-7	NA	CASSSLGASPGQYF	TGTGCCAGCAGTTCCCTCGGAGCCTCTCCGGGGCAGTACTTC
TRBV7-3	few	TRBJ2-5	NA	CASSSIPQETQYF	TGTGCCAGCAGCTCTATTCCCCAAGAGACCCAGTACTTC
TRBV28	once	TRBJ2-6	TRBD1	CASSSPGTGVSGANVLTF	TGTGCCAGCAGCTCTCCCGGGACAGGGGTTTCTGGGGCCAACGTCCTGACTTTC
TRBV28	NA	TRBJ2-6	TRBD1	CASTIDRGYSSGANVLTF	TGTGCCAGCACCATCGACAGGGGATATAGTTCTGGGGCCAACGTCCTGACTTTC
TRBV14	NA	TRBJ1-2	NA	CASSQAQGMTGYTF	TGTGCCAGCAGCCAAGCGCAGGGTATGACGGGCTACACCTTC
TRBV27	NA	TRBJ1-1	NA	CASRQGNTEAFF	TGTGCCAGCAGACAGGGGAACACTGAAGCTTTCTTT
TRBV6-6	NA	TRBJ2-1	TRBD1	CASSIPGQSYNEQFF	TGTGCCAGCAGTATTCCGGGACAGTCCTACAATGAGCAGTTCTTC
TRBV4-3	few	TRBJ2-2	TRBD2	CASSQEWGGRAQGELFF	TGCGCCAGCAGCCAAGAATGGGGCGGGAGGGCCCAAGGGGAGCTGTTTTTT
TRBV7-3	NA	TRBJ2-5	NA	CASSKGGAQETQYF	TGTGCCAGCAGCAAGGGGGGGGCCCAAGAGACCCAGTACTTC
TRBV25-1	few	TRBJ2-5	NA	CASSEAGGGWQYF	TGTGCCAGCAGTGAAGCCGGGGGAGGATGGCAGTACTTC
TRBV28	NA	TRBJ2-7	TRBD1	CASSSRDRGAYEQYF	TGTGCCAGCAGTTCTAGGGACAGGGGGGCCTACGAGCAGTACTTC
TRBV6-5	NA	TRBJ1-3	NA	CASSRGTGNTIYF	TGTGCCAGCAGCAGGGGAACTGGAAACACCATATATTTT